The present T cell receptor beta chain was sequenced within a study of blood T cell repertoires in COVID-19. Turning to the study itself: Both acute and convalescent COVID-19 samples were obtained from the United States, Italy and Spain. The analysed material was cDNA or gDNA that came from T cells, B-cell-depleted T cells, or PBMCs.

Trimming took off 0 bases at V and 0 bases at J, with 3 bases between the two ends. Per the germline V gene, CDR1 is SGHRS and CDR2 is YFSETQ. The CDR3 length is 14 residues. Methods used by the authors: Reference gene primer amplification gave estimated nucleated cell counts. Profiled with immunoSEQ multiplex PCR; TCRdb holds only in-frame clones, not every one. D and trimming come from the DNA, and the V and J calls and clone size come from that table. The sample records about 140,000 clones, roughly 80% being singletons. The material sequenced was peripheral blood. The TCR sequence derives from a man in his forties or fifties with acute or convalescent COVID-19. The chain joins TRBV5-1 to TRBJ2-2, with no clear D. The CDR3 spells CASSLDTNTGELFF. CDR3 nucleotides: TGCGCCAGCAGCTTGGACACGAACACCGGGGAGCTGTTTTTT.